This is a list of T cell receptor beta chains from one sample in a study of beta chain features in type 1 diabetes. Measured with immunoSEQ multiplex PCR; TCRdb has only the in-frame clones, and not every one. The top ten hold over 0.45% of the sample, which has a few hundred thousand clones, roughly a tenth seen once. Sequencing used central memory CD4+ T cells from blood. All receptors come from a man under 40 with type 1 diabetes. CDR3s leave out the opening cysteine and the closing phenylalanine or tryptophan. The order of the fields is V gene, D gene, clone size, J gene, CDR3 protein. A D gene is named only where the DNA matches it firmly. Size tells how often a clone was seen (once, few, many) or the class of an expanded clone, and some rows leave it out.

TRBV4-2	TRBD1	few	TRBJ2-7	ASSQGDREGPVVVYEQY
TRBV2	TRBD2	few	TRBJ2-3	ASSLPGTSGTDTQY
TRBV7-9	TRBD1	.	TRBJ2-6	ASSLGSGGGGANVLT
TRBV29-1	TRBD1	few	TRBJ1-4	SVGQGAGEKLF
TRBV10-1	.	.	TRBJ2-7	ASSGHSQSEQY
TRBV5-1	TRBD2	few	TRBJ2-1	ASSYGLAGEQF
TRBV4-2	TRBD2	.	TRBJ2-5	ASSQAGGVSAEETQY
TRBV28	.	few	TRBJ1-4	ASEGGSEKLF
TRBV6-6	.	few	TRBJ2-7	ASSLPESYEQY
TRBV5-4	TRBD1	few	TRBJ2-5	ASSPDRGGETQY
TRBV4-1	.	.	TRBJ2-2	ASSQVWGFTNTGELF
TRBV30	TRBD2	many	TRBJ2-1	AWSSGTSGSRDEQF
TRBV6-5	.	.	TRBJ2-1	ASSSTGSDYNEQF
TRBV19	.	.	TRBJ2-5	ASSIGQGGRETQY
TRBV10-1	.	.	TRBJ2-6	ASSETVPTGANVLT
TRBV6-5	.	few	TRBJ2-1	ASSYSVIYNEQF